The clone carrying this T cell receptor beta chain was seen only once. These data originate in a study of T cell responses to AZD1222 COVID-19 vaccine. Study-level background: Second doses were pooled across both intervals (about 4 or about 12 weeks).

The CDR3 consists of 15 residues. V was trimmed by 0 bases and J by 0 bases, leaving 9 bases between them. The V gene's germline CDR1 is SGHKS and CDR2 YYEKEE (reference sequence). Clones were sequenced by immunoSEQ multiplex PCR, and TCRdb holds only the in-frame ones, with some missing. The sample comprises tens of thousands of clones, approximately 91% of which are singletons, and 22% rests with the top ten. This material consisted of peripheral blood, taken on day 0 of AZD1222 vaccination. This clonotype was sampled from an adult in good health. V gene TRBV5-5 combines with J gene TRBJ1-2, with D maybe TRBD1 (5 bases). DNA for the CDR3: TGTGCCAGCAGCTTGGCCACAGGAGCTAACTATGGCTACACCTTC. This encodes CASSLATGANYGYTF.